The present T cell receptor beta chain was sequenced within a study of radiotherapy plus CTLA-4 blockade in lung cancer. Study-wide context: Of the patients, about 18% showed objective responses and around 34% attained disease control.

Concerning this clone: Its matching antigen is unknown.

Sequencing was performed with immunoSEQ multiplex PCR; in TCRdb, only in-frame clones are kept and a portion is missing. Among tens of thousands of clones listed, about 80% were seen once. Findings of the study overall: Clones derived from tumor TCRs expanded in blood after radiotherapy plus ipilimumab. Early blood T cell clone changes and increased post-radiation serum interferon-beta were reportedly the strongest response predictors.

This CDR3 is 14 amino acids long. CDR1 and CDR2 from the germline V gene are SGHAT and FQNNGV. Trimming shortened V by 5 bases and J by 2 bases, and 12 bases separated the two germline ends. The clonotype comes from a human donor with non-small cell lung cancer who had a complete response to radiotherapy plus ipilimumab. The chain employs TRBV11-2 and TRBJ1-1; D possibly corresponds to TRBD1 (6 bases). The specimen was peripheral blood, collected from a patient treated with radiotherapy plus ipilimumab. The CDR3 coding sequence is TGTGCCAGCAGCATACAGGGTGTAAACACTGAAGCTTTCTTT. This gives the protein CASSIQGVNTEAFF.